This T cell receptor (beta chain) emerged from a study of blood T cell repertoires in COVID-19. Overall study: From the United States, Italy and Spain came samples of acute and convalescent COVID-19.

Unmatched junction bases numbered 10, after V lost 0 bases and J lost 2 bases. Germline V gene sequence: CDR1 SGDLS, CDR2 YYNGEE. CDR3 length: 18 amino acids. Residents of around 24 US areas, aged about 18 to 89 years, made up the participants. The recovered donors of Cohort 3 showed two negative PCRs, clearance, or symptom resolution. Per the study methods: Amplification with reference gene primers provided the estimates of nucleated cell counts. The protocol was immunoSEQ multiplex PCR, while the TCRdb copy is restricted to in-frame clones and leaves out a portion. From that table come the V and J calls and clone size; the DNA was used to work out D and trimming. Here the sample spans about 250,000 clones, 85% to 90% being singletons.

The receptor comes from a man between 35 and 55 years old who had recovered from COVID-19. The gene calls are TRBV9 and TRBJ2-3, with 9 positions matching TRBD1. Specimen: PBMCs or T cells enriched from blood (not recorded which). CDR3 nucleotides: TGTGCCAGCAGCGTAGAAACAGGGGGCTTTTCTTACACAGATACGCAGTATTTT. Its protein product is CASSVETGGFSYTDTQYF. The variable domain in full, with the rest retrieved from reference TRBV9 and TRBJ2-3, is DSGVTQTPKHLITATGQRVTLRCSPRSGDLSVYWYQQSLDQGLQFLIQYYNGEERAKGNILERFSAQQFPDLHSELNLSSLELGDSALYFCASSVETGGFSYTDTQYFGPGTRLTVL.